Listed below are T cell receptor beta chains from one sample, sequenced in a study of blood T cell repertoires in COVID-19. Measured with immunoSEQ multiplex PCR; TCRdb has only the in-frame clones, and not every one. The table shows 170,000 or so clones, with 83% occurring only once. The sample comprised peripheral blood. The receptors shown here come from a woman between 65 and 79 years old with COVID-19, enrolled during active disease. Each CDR3 is given with its conserved first and last residue. Fields, in order: V gene, CDR3 length, J gene, D gene, clone size, CDR3 DNA, CDR3 protein. D genes are given only for firm matches. A clone size is listed for some rows: how often the clone was seen (once, few, many), or a class if it is expanded.

>TRBV12-3/TRBV12-4|13|TRBJ1-2|NA|NA
TGTGCCAGCAGTTTCGGGGGAAGGGATGGCTACACCTTC
CASSFGGRDGYTF
>TRBV5-6|16|TRBJ1-2|TRBD1|NA
TGTGCCAGCAGCTTGGCGGGGGACAGGGGGGAGTATGGCTACACCTTC
CASSLAGDRGEYGYTF
>TRBV10-3|16|TRBJ2-1|TRBD2|NA
TGTGCCATCAGGGGGGCTAGCGGGGCAGGGGACAATGAGCAGTTCTTC
CAIRGASGAGDNEQFF
>TRBV28|13|TRBJ1-2|TRBD1|NA
TGTGCCAGCAGTCGACAGGGGAACTATGGCTACACCTTC
CASSRQGNYGYTF
>TRBV20-1|11|TRBJ1-4|NA|few
TGCAGTGCTGAGCCCGGTGAAAAACTGTTTTTT
CSAEPGEKLFF
>TRBV5-5|17|TRBJ2-1|NA|NA
TGTGCCAGCAGCCGGGGGAAGTGGACACCAGGGGGGTATGAGCAGTTCTTC
CASSRGKWTPGGYEQFF
>TRBV4-3|16|TRBJ1-6|NA|once
TGCGCCAGCAGCCAAGACCCACAGGGTGGGAATTCACCCCTCCACTTT
CASSQDPQGGNSPLHF
>TRBV3-1/TRBV3-2|15|TRBJ2-7|TRBD2|NA
TGTGCCAGCAGCCAAGTAGCGGGGAGCTCCTACGAGCAGTACTTC
CASSQVAGSSYEQYF
>TRBV5-5|15|TRBJ2-3|NA|NA
TGTGCCAGCAGCTTGGAGGCCAGGTCCACAGATACGCAGTATTTT
CASSLEARSTDTQYF
>TRBV5-1|15|TRBJ2-5|TRBD1|NA
TGCGCCAGCAGCTTGGACTACGGACAGGGGGAGACCCAGTACTTC
CASSLDYGQGETQYF
>TRBV5-1|15|TRBJ2-1|TRBD1|NA
TGCGCCAGCAGCTCTACAGGGGGCGCAGAATATGAGCAGTTCTTC
CASSSTGGAEYEQFF